This TCR beta chain was sequenced during a study of CD8 T cells in ankylosing spondylitis. The authors made TCR beta libraries by quantitative 5'-RACE with molecular barcodes. TCRdb re-called the 5' RACE reads with MiXCR, one entry per CDR3 protein. The sample records a few hundred thousand distinct CDR3 sequences, under 30% being singletons. In regard to this clonotype: The target antigen is unknown.

Study-level findings and limits: Matched ankylosing spondylitis synovial fluid reportedly contained a significantly enriched population of disease-linked clones.

The CDR3 consists of 16 residues. From germline, CDR1 is DFQATT and CDR2 SNEGSKA (reference sequence). J gave up 1 base and V 4 bases, and 9 bases lay outside the gene matches. This sequence was found in a male donor with ankylosing spondylitis or in good health (not recorded which). Sequenced material: blood, either unsorted or a sorted T cell fraction (not recorded which). The chain couples TRBV20-1 to TRBJ1-5; 8 bases align to TRBD1. The CDR3 here is CSATGGRGVSNQPQHF. The CDR3 DNA follows: TGCAGTGCTACAGGGGGCAGGGGGGTCAGCAATCAGCCCCAGCATTTT.